The 19 T cell receptor beta chains below all came from one sample that was sequenced in a study of immune cell composition in non-small cell lung cancer. Here immunoSEQ multiplex PCR was the method, and the copy in TCRdb shows in-frame clones only, minus some. Of some 1,000 clones in the sample, over 65% are singletons; the top ten hold approximately 5.1%. The sample was lung tumor tissue. The receptor set was obtained from a human donor with non-small cell lung cancer.

This chain links TRBV7-2 with TRBJ1-1; TRBD1 is a possible D gene (5 bases). The CDR3 is 16 residues long. Germline CDR1 SGHTA, CDR2 FQGNSA. The ends were cut back, 3 bases at V and 1 base at J, with 15 bases in the middle. The CDR3 nucleotides read TGTGCCAGCAGCTTGGGCGTGGGGCGGACGAACACTGAAGCTTTCTTT. Residues: CASSLGVGRTNTEAFF.

This chain links TRBV29-1 with TRBJ1-5; 8 bases are a match to TRBD1. Germline-derived CDR1 and CDR2 are SQVTM and ANQGSEA. The CDR3 runs 13 residues. Trimming took 1 base from V and 4 from J; bases not matched to a gene: 0. CDR3 protein: CSVEGTGNQPQHF. The CDR3 DNA follows: TGCAGCGTTGAAGGGACAGGGAATCAGCCCCAGCATTTT.

This clone was counted only a few times. The rearrangement links TRBV10-3 to TRBJ1-2; possible D gene TRBD1, 5 bases. This CDR3 is 13 amino acids long. Germline V lookup: CDR1 ENHRY, CDR2 SYGVKD. V dropped 11 bases and J dropped 0 bases, with 13 bases sitting between them. The CDR3 DNA reads as TGTGCCGTAAGGGGTCCCACTAACTATGGCTACACCTTC. Translated: CAVRGPTNYGYTF.

This chain uses TRBV4-2 with TRBJ1-2, with D possibly being TRBD1 (6 bases). V was pared by 3 bases and J by 6 bases, with 17 bases between. Germline V gene sequence: CDR1 LGHNA, CDR2 YNFKEQ. The CDR3 has 15 amino acids. For the CDR3, the DNA is TGTGCCAGCAGCCAGGGACCAACAGGGCTCGATGGCTACACCTTC. Translating gives CASSQGPTGLDGYTF.

The chain is built from TRBV7-3 and TRBJ2-2; tentative D call: TRBD2 (6 bases). CDR3 length: 15 residues. Germline V gives CDR1 SGHTA, CDR2 FQGTGA. With 2 bases removed from V and 4 bases from J, the gap between germline ends came to 11 bases. CDR3 residues: CASSLGGGSTGELFF. DNA for the CDR3: TGTGCCAGCAGCTTAGGGGGAGGCAGCACCGGGGAGCTGTTTTTT.

The J gene is TRBJ1-2, the V gene TRBV10-3; no clear D. Germline-derived CDR1 and CDR2 are ENHRY and SYGVKD. This CDR3 has 14 amino acids. V lost 3 bases, J lost 8 bases, and 16 bases lay in between. The CDR3 loop reads CAISDGREAAGYTF. CDR3 nucleotide sequence: TGTGCCATCAGTGATGGGAGGGAAGCGGCCGGCTACACCTTC.

This chain joins TRBV5-3 and TRBJ2-7; TRBD2 is a possible D gene (6 bases). TRBV5-3 belongs to the ORF category, with a function that is uncertain. This CDR3 is 18 amino acids long. Trimming took 0 bases from V and 1 from J, leaving 20 bases between them. CDR3 amino acids: CARSLGPSLAPPSYEQYF. The DNA of the CDR3 is TGTGCCAGAAGCTTGGGGCCCTCCCTAGCGCCGCCGTCCTACGAGCAGTACTTC.

CDR3: CAWSGGASGKRETQYF. CDR3 nucleotides: TGTGCCTGGAGCGGGGGGGCTAGCGGGAAGAGGGAGACCCAGTACTTC. The rearrangement joins TRBV30 to TRBJ2-5, with 9 bases lining up with TRBD2. Trimming cost V 3 bases and J 5 bases; bases outside gene matches: 13. This CDR3 region has 16 residues. Per the germline V gene, CDR1 is GTSNPN and CDR2 is SVGIG (reference sequence).

V usage is TRBV29-1 and J usage is TRBJ1-4, with D perhaps TRBD1 (5 bases). This CDR3 region has 14 residues. The germline V and J ends were trimmed by 5 bases and 4 bases, with 14 bases remaining between them. Germline CDR1 and CDR2: SQVTM and ANQGSEA. In nucleotides, the CDR3 is TGCAGCGTTACGGGGGGTTTCGGTAATGAAAAACTGTTTTTT. This encodes CSVTGGFGNEKLFF. Drawing the rest from reference TRBV29-1 and TRBJ1-4, the complete variable domain is SAVISQKPSRDICQRGTSLTIQCQVDSQVTMMFWYRQQPGQSLTLIATANQGSEATYESGFVIDKFPISRPNLTFSTLTVSNMSPEDSSIYLCSVTGGFGNEKLFFGSGTQLSVL.

This chain connects TRBV19 to TRBJ1-5; D perhaps matches TRBD1 (5 bases). This CDR3 contains 13 residues. V was clipped by 2 bases and J by 6 bases, with 8 bases between them. The germline V gene has CDR1 LNHDA and CDR2 SQIVND (reference sequence). The CDR3 region has the DNA TGTGCCAGTAGTATAAAGGGGCCTCAGCCCCAGCATTTT. Encoded protein: CASSIKGPQPQHF.

The chain couples TRBV27 to TRBJ2-7; D may be TRBD2 (5 bases). Germline V gives CDR1 MNHEY, CDR2 SMNVEV (reference sequence). Trimming removed 4 bases at V and 0 bases at J, with 10 bases between. This CDR3 has 14 residues. For the CDR3, the DNA is TGTGCCAGCAGTTCAGCGGACCCCTCCTACGAGCAGTACTTC. The encoded protein is CASSSADPSYEQYF.

The CDR3 DNA sequence: TGTGCCAGCACAATAGGACTAGCGGGTTACTACGAGCAGTACTTC. This sequence encodes CASTIGLAGYYEQYF. This chain joins TRBV7-2 and TRBJ2-7, with 11 positions matching TRBD2. CDR1 and CDR2 (germline): SGHTA, FQGNSA. This CDR3 is 15 amino acids long. Trimming took 7 bases from V and 3 from J; bases not matched to a gene: 8.

The rearrangement uses TRBV19 and TRBJ1-2; perhaps TRBD1 as D (6 bases). This CDR3 is 16 amino acids long. Germline V CDR1 and CDR2: LNHDA, SQIVND (reference sequence). V gave up 3 bases and J gave up 2 bases, with 16 bases separating them. CDR3 nucleotide sequence: TGTGCCAGTAGTATTCGCACAGGGCGGTGGAACTATGGCTACACCTTC. As protein: CASSIRTGRWNYGYTF.

This chain links TRBV5-1 with TRBJ1-4; D may be TRBD1 (5 bases). The germline V gene encodes CDR1 SGHRS and CDR2 YFSETQ. V was clipped by 3 bases and J by 2 bases, with 14 bases between them. This CDR3 spans 16 amino acids. CDR3 protein: CASSSWEGQTNEKLFF. DNA of the CDR3: TGCGCCAGCAGCTCCTGGGAGGGGCAGACTAATGAAAAACTGTTTTTT.

This clone was detected only a few times. CDR3 residues: CASSLGLQGDGDTQYF. CDR3 nucleotides: TGTGCCAGCAGCTTGGGGTTACAGGGGGATGGAGATACGCAGTATTTT. This sequence joins TRBV5-4 and TRBJ2-3; 8 bases are shared with TRBD1. The CDR3 sequence is 16 residues long. Germline CDR1 SGHNT, CDR2 YYREEE (reference sequence). V lost 0 bases and J lost 5; bases outside the gene matches: 8.

The gene calls are TRBV6-6 and TRBJ2-7; possibly TRBD2 for D (5 bases). The CDR3 is 13 residues long. Germline values: CDR1 MNHNY, CDR2 SVGAGI (reference sequence). The V and J ends lost 4 bases and 5 bases respectively, with 12 bases between them. The CDR3 region is CASSFDGLDEQYF. The CDR3 DNA reads as TGTGCCAGCAGTTTCGACGGACTTGACGAGCAGTACTTC.

This clone has more than one count but fewer than ten. The genes are TRBV5-6 and TRBJ2-5; 7 bases match TRBD2. V lost 4 bases to trimming and J lost 5 bases; unmatched junction nucleotides: 8. The CDR3 is 14 amino acids. Germline values: CDR1 SGHDT, CDR2 YYEEEE. CDR3 in DNA: TGTGCCAGCAGCCCACGTGCGGGAGTTGAGACCCAGTACTTC. This codes for CASSPRAGVETQYF.

The chain has TRBV6-5 and TRBJ2-3; D possibly corresponds to TRBD2 (6 bases). V was pared by 6 bases and J by 6 bases, with 19 bases between. Per the germline V gene, CDR1 is MNHEY and CDR2 is SVGAGI. This CDR3 has 15 amino acids. CDR3 bases: TGTGCCAGCAGCTTAACCGGGGGTTTTAGGGATACGCAGTATTTT. This encodes CASSLTGGFRDTQYF.

This clone was observed a single time. The V gene is TRBV11-2, the J gene TRBJ2-3; D gene ambiguous. The CDR3 length is 16 residues. Trimming pared 1 base from V and 0 bases from J, leaving 11 bases between. Germline loops: CDR1 SGHAT, CDR2 FQNNGV. For the CDR3, the DNA is TGTGCCAGCAGCTTAGTGGCCTCCTCAAGCACAGATACGCAGTATTTT. Translated, it gives CASSLVASSSTDTQYF.